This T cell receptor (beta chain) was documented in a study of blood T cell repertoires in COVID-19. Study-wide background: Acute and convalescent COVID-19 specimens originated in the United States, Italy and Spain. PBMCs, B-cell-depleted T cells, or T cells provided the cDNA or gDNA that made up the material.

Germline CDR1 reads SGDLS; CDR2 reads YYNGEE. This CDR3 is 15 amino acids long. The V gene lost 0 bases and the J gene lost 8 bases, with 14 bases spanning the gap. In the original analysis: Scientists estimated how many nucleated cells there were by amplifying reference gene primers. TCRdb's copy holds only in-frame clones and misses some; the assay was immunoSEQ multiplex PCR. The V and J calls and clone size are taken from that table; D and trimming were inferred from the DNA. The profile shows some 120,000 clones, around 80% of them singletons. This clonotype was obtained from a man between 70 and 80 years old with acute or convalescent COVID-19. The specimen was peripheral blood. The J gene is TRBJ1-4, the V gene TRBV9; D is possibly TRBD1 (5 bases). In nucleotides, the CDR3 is TGTGCCAGCAGCGTAGAGGCTTCCAGGGTCGAAAAACTGTTTTTT. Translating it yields CASSVEASRVEKLFF.